The sequence of this TCR beta chain was determined in a study of T cell changes during pregnancy in multiple sclerosis. The protocol was immunoSEQ multiplex PCR, while the TCRdb copy is restricted to in-frame clones and leaves out a portion. The top ten hold around 0.75% of the sample, which has tens of thousands of clones, over 85% seen once. This CDR3 has 11 residues. Trimming removed 6 bases from V and 7 bases from J, with 12 bases in between. The germline gives CDR1 DFQATT, CDR2 SNEGSKA (reference sequence). Sequenced here: peripheral blood, sampled in the second trimester of pregnancy. The TCR was taken from a female donor in good health, enrolled as a control in a pregnancy study. The gene calls are TRBV20-1 and TRBJ1-2; D call uncertain. In nucleotides, the CDR3 is TGCAGTGCCGCGGTAGAGAGTGGCTACACCTTC. Amino acid sequence: CSAAVESGYTF.